This TCR beta chain derives from a study of brain T cells in children with intractable seizures. Whole-study results and caveats: Pre- and post-surgery blood differed in depth, so pre-surgery absences may be undersampling. Patients' HCMV serostatus was unknown; virus specificity rests on CDR3 similarity alone.

The germline V gene encodes CDR1 SNHLY and CDR2 FYNNEI. The germline V and J ends were trimmed by 8 bases and 4 bases, with 8 bases remaining between them. CDR3 length: 11 residues. On this clone itself: The target antigen is unknown.

Time point: blood from clinic visit 5 months post-surgery; TSC patient then seizure free. Only cases whose brain tissue showed the highest T cell transcript signatures were sequenced. Before surgery, patients took at least one anti-epileptic drug. Sequenced by immunoSEQ multiplex PCR; TCRdb stores in-frame clones only, minus some. The sample includes hundreds of thousands of clones, 85% to 95% of them seen just once. The sequence came from a boy under three years old with tuberous sclerosis and intractable seizures. Source: peripheral blood, taken more than 4 months after surgery. This rearrangement joins TRBV2 to TRBJ1-2; D is unresolved. DNA for the CDR3: TGTGCCAGCGGTTGGCGCTATGGCTACACCTTC. The encoded protein is CASGWRYGYTF.